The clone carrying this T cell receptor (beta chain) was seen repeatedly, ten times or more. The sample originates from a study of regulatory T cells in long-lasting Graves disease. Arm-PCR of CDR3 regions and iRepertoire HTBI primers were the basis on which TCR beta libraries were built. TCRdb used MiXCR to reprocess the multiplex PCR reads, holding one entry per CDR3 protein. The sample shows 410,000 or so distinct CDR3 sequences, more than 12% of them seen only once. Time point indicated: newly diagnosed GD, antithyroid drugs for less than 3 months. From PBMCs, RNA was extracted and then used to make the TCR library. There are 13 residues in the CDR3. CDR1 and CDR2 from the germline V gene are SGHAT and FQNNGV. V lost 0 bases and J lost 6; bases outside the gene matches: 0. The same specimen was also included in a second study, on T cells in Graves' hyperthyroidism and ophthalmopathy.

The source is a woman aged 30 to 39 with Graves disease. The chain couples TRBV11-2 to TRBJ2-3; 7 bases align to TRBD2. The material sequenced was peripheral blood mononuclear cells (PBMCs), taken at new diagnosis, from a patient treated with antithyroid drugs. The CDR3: CASSLEGGDTQYF. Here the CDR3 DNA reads TGTGCCAGCAGCTTAGAGGGAGGGGATACGCAGTATTTT.